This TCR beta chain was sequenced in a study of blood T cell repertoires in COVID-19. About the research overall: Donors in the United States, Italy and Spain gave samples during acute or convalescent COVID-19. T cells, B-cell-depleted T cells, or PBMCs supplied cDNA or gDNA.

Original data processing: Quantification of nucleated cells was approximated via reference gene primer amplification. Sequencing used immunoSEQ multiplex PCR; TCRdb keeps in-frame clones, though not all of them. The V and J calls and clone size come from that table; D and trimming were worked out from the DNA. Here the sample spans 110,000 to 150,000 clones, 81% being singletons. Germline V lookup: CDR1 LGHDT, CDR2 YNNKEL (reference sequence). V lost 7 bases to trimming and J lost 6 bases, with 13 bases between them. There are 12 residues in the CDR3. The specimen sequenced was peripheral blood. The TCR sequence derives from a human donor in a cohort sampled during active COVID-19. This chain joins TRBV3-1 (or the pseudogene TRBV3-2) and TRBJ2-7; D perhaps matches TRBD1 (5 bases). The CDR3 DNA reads TGTGCCAGCATGGGGCTTGCAAGCGAGCAGTACTTC. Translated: CASMGLASEQYF.